These 8 T cell receptor beta chains share one sample of origin, sequenced in a study of blood T cells in healthy people across ages. Next came a second PCR, run for about 7 to 11 cycles, which used a sample-barcoded 5' primer along with a J-beta primer mix. Each CDR3 protein is one row after TCRdb ran MiXCR on the 5' RACE reads. The table shows around 820,000 distinct CDR3 sequences, with approximately 25% occurring only once. A further study also used this sample, focusing on T cells of mothers and their children.

The sequenced material came from blood. All receptors come from a boy aged 5-17 years in good health.

J is TRBJ2-7 and V is TRBV7-9; D might be TRBD2 (5 bases). Germline V CDR1 and CDR2: SEHNR, FQNEAQ (reference sequence). Trimming left V 5 bases short and J 0 bases short, with 14 bases between. The CDR3 consists of 15 residues. The CDR3 DNA reads as TGTGCCAGCAGCCCCGGACTGACGAGCTCCTACGAGCAGTACTTC. Translating it yields CASSPGLTSSYEQYF. Looking up the rest from reference TRBV7-9 and TRBJ2-7 gives the full variable domain: DTGVSQNPRHKITKRGQNVTFRCDPISEHNRLYWYRQTLGQGPEFLTYFQNEAQLEKSRLLSDRFSAERPKGSFSTLEIQRTEQGDSAMYLCASSPGLTSSYEQYFGPGTRLTVT.

This clonotype has just a few counts. The rearrangement uses TRBV7-2 and TRBJ1-4; possible D gene TRBD1, 5 bases. Per germline, CDR1 SGHTA and CDR2 FQGNSA. The CDR3 is 14 residues long. Trimming shortened V by 4 bases and J by 5 bases, and 11 bases separated the two germline ends. In DNA, the CDR3 is TGTGCCAGCAGCTCTAACAGGATAAATGAAAAACTGTTTTTT. Translation: CASSSNRINEKLFF.

The table lists this clonotype with a few counts. The chain joins TRBV6-6 to TRBJ2-3; tentatively, D is TRBD2 (6 bases). V lost 6 bases and J 4 bases, leaving 14 bases between the germline ends. This CDR3 comprises 14 residues. Germline V gene data show CDR1 as MNHNY and CDR2 as SVGAGI (reference sequence). The CDR3 DNA follows: TGTGCCAGCAGCAATGAGGGACTTTCAGATACGCAGTATTTT. Its protein is CASSNEGLSDTQYF.

This clonotype has just a few counts. The V gene is TRBV12-3 or TRBV12-4, the J gene TRBJ2-3; 8 nucleotides agree with TRBD1. The CDR3 extends over 15 amino acids. V lost 6 bases and J lost 4; bases outside the gene matches: 9. The CDR3 nucleotides read TGTGCCAGCAGCCAACGGGACAGGAGATCAGATACGCAGTATTTT. It specifies CASSQRDRRSDTQYF.

Here the CDR3 reads CSAPHRGRGNEKLFF. CDR3 coding DNA: TGCAGCGCCCCACACCGGGGCAGGGGAAATGAAAAACTGTTTTTT. The V gene is TRBV29-1, the J gene TRBJ1-4; D might be TRBD1 (6 bases). The V gene lost 7 bases and the J gene lost 5 bases, with 20 bases spanning the gap. This CDR3 spans 15 amino acids. The germline V gene has CDR1 SQVTM and CDR2 ANQGSEA.

This clonotype has a handful of counts. This chain links TRBV3-1 with TRBJ1-2, with D hard to call. Germline-derived CDR1 and CDR2 are LGHDT and YNNKEL (reference sequence). CDR3 length: 14 residues. V lost 0 bases, J lost 7 bases, and 12 bases lay in between. The CDR3 reads CASSQDSLAAGYTF. The DNA of the CDR3 is TGTGCCAGCAGCCAAGACAGCCTGGCGGCTGGCTACACCTTC.

The chain recombines TRBV20-1 with TRBJ2-5; 14 bases line up with TRBD2. TRBJ2-7 explains the end of the DNA better; the J call may be wrong. There are 15 residues in the CDR3. Germline loops: CDR1 DFQATT, CDR2 SNEGSKA (reference sequence). The CDR3 reads CSAPGLAGGSYEQYF. The CDR3 nucleotides read TGCAGTGCCCCCGGACTAGCGGGAGGCTCCTACGAGCAGTACTTC.

The chain recombines TRBV7-2 with TRBJ1-2, with a weak D call TRBD1 (5 bases). The CDR3 extends over 16 amino acids. In germline, CDR1 is SGHTA, CDR2 FQGNSA. V lost 5 bases and J lost 8, with 24 bases in between. DNA of the CDR3: TGTGCCAGCAGCCAAACTAGTAGGGGACCCCGATCGGGCTACACCTTC. Translated: CASSQTSRGPRSGYTF. Full variable domain (missing parts from reference TRBV7-2 and TRBJ1-2): GAGVSQSPSNKVTEKGKDVELRCDPISGHTALYWYRQSLGQGLEFLIYFQGNSAPDKSGLPSDRFSAERTGGSVSTLTIQRTQQEDSAVYLCASSQTSRGPRSGYTFGSGTRLTVV.